These T cell receptor beta chains were read from a single sample in a study of beta chain features in type 1 diabetes. The method was immunoSEQ multiplex PCR; TCRdb's version includes in-frame clones alone and lacks a portion of them. The sample consists of some 370,000 clones, 9.6% of them appearing once. Input material: central memory CD4+ T cells from blood. These receptors were taken from a man aged 25 to 45 with type 1 diabetes. Both conserved end residues are part of each CDR3. A D gene is named only where the DNA matches it firmly. Size values are once, few and many counts, or a class for expanded clones, and some rows have none.

clone_size | j_call | d_call | v_call | cdr3_aa | cdr3_nt
- | TRBJ2-7 | - | TRBV13 | CASSLAGYEQYF | TGTGCCAGCAGCTTAGCCGGTTACGAGCAGTACTTC
- | TRBJ1-2 | - | TRBV30 | CAWSVFPGAGDYGYTF | TGTGCCTGGAGTGTATTTCCGGGCGCAGGGGACTATGGCTACACCTTC
many | TRBJ1-5 | - | TRBV28 | CASSGPGTQGSSNQPQHF | TGTGCCAGCAGTGGTCCCGGGACTCAGGGCTCTAGCAATCAGCCCCAGCATTTT
- | TRBJ1-4 | TRBD1 | TRBV5-6 | CASSQRQGLNEKLFF | TGTGCCAGCAGCCAGCGACAGGGCCTTAATGAAAAACTGTTTTTT
few | TRBJ1-1 | - | TRBV7-9 | CASSLVVQSEAFF | TGTGCCAGCAGCTTAGTCGTCCAGTCTGAAGCTTTCTTT
few | TRBJ1-5 | TRBD1 | TRBV6-5 | CASSIRQGPAQPQHF | TGTGCCAGCAGTATACGACAGGGGCCTGCTCAGCCCCAGCATTTT
- | TRBJ2-5 | - | TRBV2 | CASTEAEYQETQYF | TGTGCCAGCACTGAGGCAGAGTACCAAGAGACCCAGTACTTC
many | TRBJ2-6 | - | TRBV7-9 | CASSLTASGANVLTF | TGTGCCAGCAGCCTGACCGCCTCTGGGGCCAACGTCCTGACTTTC
few | TRBJ2-1 | - | TRBV29-1 | CSVDPTESSYNEQFF | TGCAGCGTGGACCCGACAGAGAGCTCCTACAATGAGCAGTTCTTC
- | TRBJ2-5 | - | TRBV18 | CASSIQGEETQYF | TGTGCCAGCTCAATACAGGGAGAAGAGACCCAGTACTTC
- | TRBJ2-1 | - | TRBV7-2 | CASRFGAALSSYNEQFF | TGTGCCAGCAGGTTCGGAGCGGCTCTGAGCTCCTACAATGAGCAGTTCTTC
few | TRBJ2-7 | - | TRBV19 | CASSMGVNYEQYF | TGTGCCAGTAGTATGGGAGTAAACTACGAGCAGTACTTC
- | TRBJ2-1 | - | TRBV5-1 | CASSLSRNEQFF | TGCGCCAGCAGCTTAAGCCGCAATGAGCAGTTCTTC
- | TRBJ2-5 | TRBD2 | TRBV7-2 | CASSSGLAGLRGETQYF | TGTGCCAGCAGCTCGGGACTAGCGGGACTCCGGGGGGAGACCCAGTACTTC
few | TRBJ2-1 | - | TRBV28 | CASSFVSPPNNEQFF | TGTGCCAGCAGTTTCGTCTCGCCCCCCAACAATGAGCAGTTCTTC
few | TRBJ2-7 | - | TRBV7-9 | CASSSLLKKYF | TGTGCCAGCAGCTCATTACTTAAAAAGTACTTC
- | TRBJ2-3 | - | TRBV6-5 | CASSYRLAGDTQYF | TGTGCCAGCAGTTACCGCCTAGCAGGCGATACGCAGTATTTT
- | TRBJ1-1 | TRBD1 | TRBV19 | CASSPGGANTEAFF | TGTGCCAGTAGCCCAGGGGGAGCGAACACTGAAGCTTTCTTT
- | TRBJ1-5 | TRBD1 | TRBV6-1 | CASSATTGLGQPQHF | TGTGCCAGCAGTGCGACGACAGGGTTGGGACAGCCCCAGCATTTT
- | TRBJ2-2 | - | TRBV5-4 | CASNRQGNTGELFF | TGTGCCAGCAACAGGCAGGGGAACACCGGGGAGCTGTTTTTT
- | TRBJ2-5 | - | TRBV7-8 | CASSLAWQTQETQYF | TGTGCCAGCAGCTTAGCCTGGCAGACTCAAGAGACCCAGTACTTC
few | TRBJ2-7 | - | TRBV25-1 | CASSEWAGTYEQYF | TGTGCCAGCAGTGAATGGGCAGGAACCTACGAGCAGTACTTC
few | TRBJ1-2 | - | TRBV6-1 | CARFIFGYGYTF | TGTGCCAGGTTCATCTTTGGATATGGCTACACCTTC
- | TRBJ2-5 | TRBD2 | TRBV5-4 | CASSSAGDFETQYF | TGTGCCAGCAGCTCAGCGGGGGACTTTGAGACCCAGTACTTC
- | TRBJ1-2 | TRBD1 | TRBV6-1 | CASSARQGSSYGYTF | TGTGCCAGCAGTGCTCGACAGGGTAGTAGCTATGGCTACACCTTC
many | TRBJ2-7 | - | TRBV5-6 | CASSFGTSEQYF | TGTGCCAGCAGCTTCGGTACGTCCGAGCAGTACTTC
- | TRBJ2-1 | - | TRBV6-5 | CASRPVYFSYNEQFF | TGTGCCAGCAGACCCGTCTACTTCTCATACAATGAGCAGTTCTTC
- | TRBJ2-2 | - | TRBV28 | CASGGGNTGELFF | TGTGCCAGCGGGGGAGGAAACACCGGGGAGCTGTTTTTT
- | TRBJ2-5 | - | TRBV5-1 | CASSQEQGFVETQYF | TGCGCCAGCAGCCAAGAACAAGGATTTGTAGAGACCCAGTACTTC
few | TRBJ1-5 | TRBD1 | TRBV5-4 | CASSQGQGHSQPQHF | TGTGCCAGCAGCCAAGGACAGGGGCACAGTCAGCCCCAGCATTTT
few | TRBJ1-2 | TRBD1 | TRBV30 | CAWRGQVRVYGYTF | TGTGCCTGGAGGGGACAGGTCCGAGTTTATGGCTACACCTTC
few | TRBJ2-7 | - | TRBV7-2 | CASSFKGMGSSYEQYF | TGTGCCAGCAGCTTTAAGGGGATGGGGAGCTCCTACGAGCAGTACTTC
few | TRBJ1-1 | - | TRBV28 | CASSLIVGRGPTEAFF | TGTGCCAGCAGTTTGATTGTTGGCAGGGGACCGACTGAAGCTTTCTTT
many | TRBJ1-2 | - | TRBV28 | CASSFRSYGYTF | TGTGCCAGCAGTTTCCGGTCCTATGGCTACACCTTC
- | TRBJ2-5 | - | TRBV29-1 | CSTAGGVYRQETQYF | TGCAGCACCGCTGGAGGCGTATATCGCCAAGAGACCCAGTACTTC
- | TRBJ2-5 | TRBD1 | TRBV7-2 | CASSTGTAKETQYF | TGTGCCAGCAGCACCGGGACAGCGAAAGAGACCCAGTACTTC
- | TRBJ2-1 | TRBD1 | TRBV5-1 | CASSKQGPSSYNEQFF | TGCGCCAGCAGCAAACAGGGGCCGTCCTCCTACAATGAGCAGTTCTTC
few | TRBJ2-1 | - | TRBV7-2 | CASSSSGNNEQFF | TGTGCCAGCAGCTCCTCAGGTAACAATGAGCAGTTCTTC
many | TRBJ1-4 | - | TRBV28 | CASSLMWTEEKLFF | TGTGCCAGCAGTTTAATGTGGACAGAGGAAAAACTGTTTTTT
- | TRBJ1-6 | - | TRBV11-2 | CATSGHTGSPLHF | TGTGCCACCAGTGGACATACGGGGTCACCCCTCCACTTT
many | TRBJ1-5 | TRBD1 | TRBV29-1 | CSVGGGQNNQPQHF | TGCAGCGTTGGGGGGGGACAGAACAATCAGCCCCAGCATTTT
few | TRBJ1-5 | TRBD1 | TRBV29-1 | CSVGQGGIQPQHF | TGCAGCGTCGGACAGGGCGGTATCCAGCCCCAGCATTTT
few | TRBJ2-1 | - | TRBV28 | CASSPQPGPRTEQFF | TGTGCCAGCAGTCCTCAACCGGGGCCGAGGACCGAGCAGTTCTTC
- | TRBJ2-2 | - | TRBV7-9 | CASVGTGELFF | TGTGCCAGCGTCGGCACCGGGGAGCTGTTTTTT
few | TRBJ2-7 | - | TRBV25-1 | CASRQNSYEQYF | TGTGCCAGCAGACAAAACTCCTACGAGCAGTACTTC